The 18 T cell receptor beta chains listed next were all sequenced from one sample in a study of regulatory T cells in long-lasting Graves disease. HTBI primers from iRepertoire and Arm-PCR of CDR3 regions yielded the TCR beta libraries. TCRdb itself ran the multiplex PCR reads through MiXCR, one entry per CDR3 protein. The sample contains hundreds of thousands of distinct CDR3 sequences, 15% to 20% of which appear only once. The time point denotes: newly diagnosed GD, antithyroid drugs for less than 3 months. The TCR library was made from RNA that had been extracted from PBMCs in TRIzol. This sample was shared with a second study, whose subject was T cells in Graves' hyperthyroidism and ophthalmopathy.

The input for sequencing was peripheral blood mononuclear cells (PBMCs), taken at new diagnosis, from a patient treated with antithyroid drugs. All receptors come from a man aged 18 to 30 with Graves disease.

This clonotype has a count of ten or more. The chain uses TRBV18 and TRBJ2-1; TRBD2 agrees at 7 bases. The ends lost 4 bases at V and 7 bases at J; junction bases unmatched: 7. From germline, CDR1 is KGHSH and CDR2 LQKENI. This CDR3 spans 14 amino acids. The CDR3: CASSHAGEGNEQFF. DNA of the CDR3: TGTGCCAGCTCACATGCGGGAGAGGGGAATGAGCAGTTCTTC.

This clonotype was seen many times. The chain recombines TRBV20-1 with TRBJ2-1; 7 nucleotides line up with TRBD2. There are 14 residues in the CDR3. V dropped 0 bases and J dropped 2; count of bases not matched to a gene: 1. Germline V CDR1 and CDR2: DFQATT, SNEGSKA (reference sequence). Here the CDR3 reads CSARDSGTYNEQFF. The CDR3 DNA is TGCAGTGCTAGAGACAGCGGGACCTACAATGAGCAGTTCTTC.

This clonotype was recorded many times. The V and J genes are TRBV11-2 and TRBJ2-1; D remains unclear. The germline V gene encodes CDR1 SGHAT and CDR2 FQNNGV. The CDR3 consists of 16 residues. The V end lost 5 bases, the J end lost 0 bases, and 14 bases lay between the germline ends. The CDR3 protein is CASSPAVEPSYNEQFF. The DNA of the CDR3 is TGTGCCAGCAGCCCCGCGGTAGAACCCTCCTACAATGAGCAGTTCTTC.

This clonotype has only a few counts. The CDR3 sequence is CASSIGYGIGNQPQHF. CDR3 coding DNA: TGTGCCAGCAGCATAGGCTACGGGATCGGGAATCAGCCCCAGCATTTT. The chain joins TRBV12-3 or TRBV12-4 to TRBJ1-5; D not certain. This CDR3 is built from 16 residues. V dropped 6 bases and J dropped 4 bases, with 19 bases sitting between them.

This clonotype was observed a few times. The V gene is TRBV5-8, the J gene TRBJ2-1; TRBD2 might be the D (6 bases). CDR3 length: 15 amino acids. Between the trimmed V and J ends, which lost 6 bases and 8 bases, there was a span of 21 bases. CDR1 and CDR2 from the germline V gene are SGHTS and YDEGEE. The CDR3 DNA sequence: TGTGCCAGCACCGCTCGGCTAGCGAATCAAGATGAGCAGTTCTTC. Translated, it gives CASTARLANQDEQFF.

This clonotype was counted ten times or more. The gene calls are TRBV20-1 and TRBJ2-5; D unclear. This CDR3 comprises 14 residues. The germline V gene encodes CDR1 DFQATT and CDR2 SNEGSKA (reference sequence). Trimming took 0 bases from V and 1 from J, leaving 9 bases between them. CDR3 loop: CSARDGIPQETQYF. CDR3 coding DNA: TGCAGTGCTAGAGATGGCATCCCCCAAGAGACCCAGTACTTC.

This clonotype was recorded a few times. The V call is TRBV5-1, the J call TRBJ2-1; a possible D gene is TRBD2 (5 bases). Trimming stripped 9 bases from V and 10 bases from J, with 20 bases between. Germline V CDR1 and CDR2: SGHRS, YFSETQ. The CDR3 runs to 13 residues. The CDR3 is CATSSTPQTEQFF. CDR3 nucleotides: TGCGCCACTTCTAGCACTCCGCAGACGGAGCAGTTCTTC.

This clonotype was observed a handful of times. This chain links TRBV20-1 with TRBJ2-1; 9 bases match TRBD1. This CDR3 contains 14 residues. Unmatched junction bases numbered 9, after V lost 6 bases and J lost 6 bases. Germline CDR1 reads DFQATT; CDR2 reads SNEGSKA (reference sequence). Written as DNA, the CDR3 is TGCAGTGCCCCCGGGACAGGGTATAGCAATGAGCAGTTCTTC. This translates into CSAPGTGYSNEQFF.

This clonotype was found many times. This chain joins TRBV7-9 and TRBJ2-7; D not resolved. CDR1 and CDR2 (germline): SEHNR, FQNEAQ (reference sequence). The CDR3 length is 14 residues. Trimming cost V 2 bases and J 0 bases, with 8 bases left between them. CDR3 region: CASSLTGNSYEQYF. The CDR3, as DNA: TGTGCCAGCAGCTTAACGGGCAACTCCTACGAGCAGTACTTC.

This clonotype was seen more than once but under ten times. V and J are TRBV5-1 and TRBJ1-4; tentative D call: TRBD1 (5 bases). Looked up from germline, CDR1 is SGHRS and CDR2 is YFSETQ. The V gene lost 0 bases and the J gene lost 6 bases, with 12 bases spanning the gap. The CDR3 length is 15 residues. The CDR3 bases are TGCGCCAGCAGCTTGGCCCCGGGGGGACATGAAAAACTGTTTTTT. Protein product: CASSLAPGGHEKLFF.

This clonotype appeared many times. This chain links TRBV27 with TRBJ2-7, with D perhaps matching TRBD1 (5 bases). Germline values: CDR1 MNHEY, CDR2 SMNVEV (reference sequence). V was trimmed by 3 bases and J by 5 bases, leaving 20 bases between them. The CDR3 covers 16 residues. The CDR3 DNA reads as TGTGCCAGCAGTTTGGGATTTAACAGGATGGGGAACGAGCAGTACTTC. Encoded protein: CASSLGFNRMGNEQYF.

This clonotype was recorded many times. The chain recombines TRBV3-1 with TRBJ1-1; D uncertain. CDR1 is LGHDT, CDR2 YNNKEL, per germline (reference sequence). CDR3 size: 13 residues. Trimming took off 1 base at V and 4 bases at J, with 7 bases between the two ends. CDR3 coding DNA: TGTGCCAGCAGCCAAGCGAGAACCACTGAAGCTTTCTTT. This translates into CASSQARTTEAFF.

The sample holds many counts of this clonotype. This rearrangement joins TRBV27 to TRBJ1-1, with D perhaps TRBD1 (5 bases). Trimming removed 3 bases at V and 4 bases at J, with 15 bases between. In germline, CDR1 is MNHEY, CDR2 SMNVEV (reference sequence). There are 15 residues in the CDR3. The CDR3 protein is CASSFGGRVGTEAFF. As DNA, the CDR3 is TGTGCCAGCAGTTTTGGCGGCAGGGTTGGCACTGAAGCTTTCTTT.

There are many counts of this clonotype. Sequence at one end of the junction differs from germline and may be a read error. The chain couples TRBV7-2 to TRBJ1-5; D is unclear. CDR1 is SGHTA, CDR2 FQGNSA, per germline. CDR3 length equals 13 residues. DNA of the CDR3: TGTGCCAGCAGTTTAGCCAGAGATCAGCCCCAGCATTTT. Protein sequence: CASSLARDQPQHF.

The rearrangement links TRBV20-1 to TRBJ2-3; possible D gene TRBD2, 6 bases. This CDR3 is 14 amino acids long. The V gene lost 4 bases and the J gene lost 6 bases, with 17 bases spanning the gap. CDR1 and CDR2 (germline): DFQATT, SNEGSKA (reference sequence). This CDR3 reads CSAMVGSTLDTQYF. The CDR3 DNA follows: TGCAGTGCTATGGTCGGGAGCACATTGGATACGCAGTATTTT.

A few counts support this clonotype. The V and J genes are TRBV5-1 and TRBJ2-7, with a possible D match to TRBD1 (5 bases). The V and J ends lost 0 bases and 10 bases respectively, with 14 bases between them. In germline, CDR1 is SGHRS, CDR2 YFSETQ. The CDR3 is 13 amino acids. The CDR3 DNA reads as TGCGCCAGCAGCTTGGCAGCAAGGCAGGGTCAGTACTTC. It yields the protein CASSLAARQGQYF.

This clonotype was picked up a small number of times. Written as DNA, the CDR3 is TGCAGTGCTAGAAAGCAGGGTCCCAGCGAAAAACTGTTTTTT. It yields the protein CSARKQGPSEKLFF. The chain has TRBV20-1 and TRBJ1-4; a possible D gene is TRBD1 (5 bases). The CDR3 is 14 amino acids. Germline V lookup: CDR1 DFQATT, CDR2 SNEGSKA (reference sequence). V was trimmed by 2 bases and J by 8 bases, leaving 15 bases between them.

This clonotype was picked up many times. The V call is TRBV6-5, the J call TRBJ1-4; no clear D. V shed 0 bases and J shed 8 bases, with 10 bases lying between them. Germline-derived CDR1 and CDR2 are MNHEY and SVGAGI. This CDR3 has 14 amino acids. CDR3 coding DNA: TGTGCCAGCAGTTACTCGGATGGCCAAGAAAAACTGTTTTTT. Encoded protein: CASSYSDGQEKLFF.